This is a list of T cell receptor beta chains from one sample in a study of T-cell memory formation after mild COVID-19. TCRdb re-derived calls from the 5' RACE reads in MiXCR, one entry per CDR3 protein. Altogether about 560,000 distinct CDR3 sequences are present, roughly 22% being singletons, with the ten largest covering approximately 8%. Sequencing was carried out using PBMCs or a T cell subset sorted from them (not recorded which). The receptors stem from an adult woman who had mild COVID-19 (a few samples of this study predate the infection). Cell type and time point are not known. Each CDR3 is given with its conserved first and last residue.

J gene: TRBJ2-1
CDR3 length: 15
V gene: TRBV5-1
CDR3 protein: CASSLGGGRNNEQFF

J gene: TRBJ1-1
CDR3 length: 17
V gene: TRBV5-5
CDR3 protein: CASNLGDRRFLNTEAFF

J gene: TRBJ2-2
CDR3 length: 15
V gene: TRBV7-8
CDR3 protein: CASSPGSRGTGELFF

J gene: TRBJ1-3
CDR3 length: 17
V gene: TRBV6-4
CDR3 protein: CASRSVGRRHSGNTIYF

J gene: TRBJ1-1
CDR3 length: 15
V gene: TRBV11-2
CDR3 protein: CASSPLEQSHNAAFF

J gene: TRBJ1-1
CDR3 length: 13
V gene: TRBV7-9
CDR3 protein: CASSLTGGPKAFF

J gene: TRBJ2-3
CDR3 length: 14
V gene: TRBV5-1
CDR3 protein: CASSPGQGGDTQYF

J gene: TRBJ2-2
CDR3 length: 16
V gene: TRBV6-2/TRBV6-3
CDR3 protein: CASSYSKAPAGGELFF

J gene: TRBJ2-4
CDR3 length: 13
V gene: TRBV28
CDR3 protein: CASSDIAKNIQYF

J gene: TRBJ2-2
CDR3 length: 13
V gene: TRBV2
CDR3 protein: CATGQGEAGELFF

J gene: TRBJ1-2
CDR3 length: 15
V gene: TRBV7-9
CDR3 protein: CASSFGGARVDGYTF

J gene: TRBJ1-5
CDR3 length: 17
V gene: TRBV5-5
CDR3 protein: CASSLERRQYSNQPQHF

J gene: TRBJ1-1
CDR3 length: 15
V gene: TRBV9
CDR3 protein: CASSVGAGQNTEAFF

J gene: TRBJ1-1
CDR3 length: 14
V gene: TRBV12-3/TRBV12-4
CDR3 protein: CASSFGRTRTEAFF

J gene: TRBJ1-1
CDR3 length: 15
V gene: TRBV6-5
CDR3 protein: CASSYSIGVATEAFF

J gene: TRBJ2-1
CDR3 length: 16
V gene: TRBV7-6
CDR3 protein: CASSLAAGLAGTEQFF